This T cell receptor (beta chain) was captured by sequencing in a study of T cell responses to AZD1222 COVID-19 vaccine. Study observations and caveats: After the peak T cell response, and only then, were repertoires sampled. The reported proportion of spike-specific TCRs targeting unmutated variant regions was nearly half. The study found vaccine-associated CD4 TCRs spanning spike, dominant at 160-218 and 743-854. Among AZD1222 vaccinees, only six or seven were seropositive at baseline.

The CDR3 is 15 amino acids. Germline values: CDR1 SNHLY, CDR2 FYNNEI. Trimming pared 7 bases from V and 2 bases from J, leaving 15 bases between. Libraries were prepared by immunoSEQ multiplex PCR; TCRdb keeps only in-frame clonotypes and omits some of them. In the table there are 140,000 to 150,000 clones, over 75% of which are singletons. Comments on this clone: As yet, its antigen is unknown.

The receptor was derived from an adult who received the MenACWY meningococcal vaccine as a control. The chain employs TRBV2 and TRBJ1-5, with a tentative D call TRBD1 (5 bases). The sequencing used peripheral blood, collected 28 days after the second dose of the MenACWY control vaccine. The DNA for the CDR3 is TGTGCCAGCACCGGAGCCCGGGGGGGCAATCAGCCCCAGCATTTT. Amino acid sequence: CASTGARGGNQPQHF.